Given below is one T cell receptor (beta chain) in context. The target antigen is unknown. CDR3 size: 13 residues. V was pared by 5 bases and J by 0 bases, with 6 bases between. This sample is drawn from a study of glioma-infiltrating T cells. Study-wide results and caveats: CDR3 overlap between tissue and blood was very small. Gliomas, especially low-grade, showed above-expected tissue-blood divergence; non-neoplastic patients showed below.

Amplification of TCR alpha and beta CDR3 regions from RNA used iRepertoire nested multiplex PCR. TCRdb used MiXCR to reprocess the multiplex PCR reads, holding one entry per CDR3 protein. The table has more than 95,000 distinct CDR3 sequences, 25% to 30% seen once. This receptor was taken from a human donor with low-grade glioma or glioblastoma, undergoing nonglioma brain surgery, or in good health (not recorded which). This sequence joins TRBV12-3 or TRBV12-4 and TRBJ2-3; no definite D call. The sample consisted of glioma tissue, nonneoplastic brain tissue, or PBMCs (not recorded which). The CDR3 here is CASSRSSTDTQYF. The CDR3, as DNA: TGTGCCAGCAGTCGATCAAGCACAGATACGCAGTATTTT.